A single sample gave rise to the 28 T cell receptor beta chains below, sequenced in a study of blood T cell repertoires in COVID-19. Data came from immunoSEQ multiplex PCR; TCRdb stores just in-frame clones and leaves some out. This table holds roughly 100,000 clones, around 84% found once. Sequencing input: peripheral blood. The receptors originated from a man in his fifties or sixties with active or convalescent COVID-19.

The chain employs TRBV6-1 and TRBJ1-4; TRBD1 agrees at 8 bases. The V gene's germline CDR1 is MNHNS and CDR2 SASEGT. CDR3 size: 16 residues. The V segment lost 3 bases and the J segment 4 bases; nucleotides outside the gene matches: 7. The CDR3 nucleotides read TGTGCCAGCAGTGACGGGACAGGCTCTTATAATGAAAAACTGTTTTTT. This translates into CASSDGTGSYNEKLFF.

This chain joins TRBV4-3 and TRBJ2-2, with a weak D call TRBD1 (5 bases). Germline-derived CDR1 and CDR2 are LGHNA and YSLEER. V lost 0 bases and J lost 5, with 7 bases in between. The CDR3 is 14 residues long. As DNA, the CDR3 is TGCGCCAGCAGCCAAGAAAGGGGAACCGGGGAGCTGTTTTTT. Translating it yields CASSQERGTGELFF.

This clone was seen a single time. V usage is TRBV5-8 and J usage is TRBJ1-2; D ambiguous. Trimming removed 0 bases from V and 1 base from J, with 10 bases in between. CDR3 length: 15 residues. Germline V gives CDR1 SGHTS, CDR2 YDEGEE. CDR3 sequence (DNA): TGTGCCAGCAGCTTGGAGGCAGGACTTAACTATGGCTACACCTTC. It encodes CASSLEAGLNYGYTF.

The chain combines TRBV10-2 with TRBJ1-2; D remains unclear. The V end lost 4 bases, the J end lost 3 bases, and 9 bases lay between the germline ends. This CDR3 is 13 amino acids long. CDR1 is WSHSY, CDR2 SAAADI, per germline. Written as DNA, the CDR3 is TGCGCCAGCAGTGCCCAGGCACACTATGGCTACACCTTC. Translating gives CASSAQAHYGYTF.

This chain joins TRBV7-7 and TRBJ2-2; TRBD1 aligns across 7 bases. Germline V gene sequence: CDR1 SSHAT, CDR2 FNYEAQ (reference sequence). This CDR3 contains 15 residues. V shed 8 bases, J shed 2 bases, and the junction held 8 bases outside the gene matches. For the CDR3, the DNA is TGTGCCAGCTCGTTGGGGACAGATAACACCGGGGAGCTGTTTTTT. The encoded protein is CASSLGTDNTGELFF.

The gene calls are TRBV5-1 and TRBJ1-3, with 8 positions matching TRBD1. The CDR3 sequence is 15 residues long. The J segment lost 3 bases and the V segment lost 0 bases, leaving 2 bases of the junction unmatched. Germline V gene data show CDR1 as SGHRS and CDR2 as YFSETQ. The CDR3 coding sequence is TGCGCCAGCAGCTTGGCAGGGGGCGATGGAAACACCATATATTTT. It specifies CASSLAGGDGNTIYF.

The chain couples TRBV3-1 (or the pseudogene TRBV3-2) to TRBJ1-3; a possible D gene is TRBD1 (5 bases). CDR1 is LGHDT, CDR2 YNNKEL, per germline (reference sequence). CDR3 length equals 15 residues. V was pared by 6 bases and J by 0 bases, with 12 bases between. CDR3 sequence reads: CASRETATSGNTIYF. The CDR3 coding sequence is TGTGCCAGCAGAGAGACAGCGACCTCTGGAAACACCATATATTTT.

The chain has TRBV6-6 and TRBJ1-1; tentatively, D is TRBD1 (5 bases). Germline CDR1 and CDR2: MNHNY and SVGAGI (reference sequence). The CDR3 extends over 14 amino acids. V was clipped by 0 bases and J by 6 bases, with 11 bases between them. CDR3 sequence (DNA): TGTGCCAGCAGTTACTCGGAGGGGTTGGCTGAAGCTTTCTTT. Encoded protein: CASSYSEGLAEAFF.

The V gene is TRBV18, the J gene TRBJ2-3; 9 nucleotides align to TRBD1. This CDR3 has 15 residues. The ends lost 3 bases at V and 4 bases at J; junction bases unmatched: 5. The germline gives CDR1 KGHSH, CDR2 LQKENI. The CDR3 protein is CASSPAGQGSDTQYF. CDR3 in DNA: TGTGCCAGCTCACCGGCCGGACAGGGGTCAGATACGCAGTATTTT.

The chain is built from TRBV9 and TRBJ2-2, with 7 bases lining up with TRBD2. The CDR3 covers 14 residues. V lost 4 bases, J lost 5 bases, and 5 bases stayed unmatched. Germline V lookup: CDR1 SGDLS, CDR2 YYNGEE. DNA of the CDR3: TGTGCCAGCAGCTCGGGGGGTGGGACCGGGGAGCTGTTTTTT. Translation gives CASSSGGGTGELFF.

This sequence joins TRBV28 and TRBJ1-6, with TRBD1 matching 8 bases. The CDR3 has 15 residues. The V segment lost 6 bases and the J segment 11 bases; nucleotides outside the gene matches: 12. The germline V gene has CDR1 MDHEN and CDR2 SYDVKM. The CDR3 region is CASRTGTGGVAPLHF. The CDR3 DNA follows: TGTGCCAGCAGGACCGGGACAGGCGGGGTGGCACCCCTCCACTTT.

The CDR3 region is CAISPQGNYGYTF. The CDR3 region has the DNA TGTGCCATCAGCCCACAGGGTAACTATGGCTACACCTTC. The rearrangement uses TRBV10-3 and TRBJ1-2; possibly TRBD1 for D (6 bases). The length of the CDR3 is 13 residues. Trimming took 6 bases from V and 1 from J, leaving 9 bases between them. Germline V gives CDR1 ENHRY, CDR2 SYGVKD.

V gene TRBV3-1 (or the pseudogene TRBV3-2) combines with J gene TRBJ1-1, with 7 bases aligning to TRBD1. The CDR3 is 17 amino acids. CDR1 and CDR2 from the germline V gene are LGHDT and YNNKEL (reference sequence). V lost 1 base to trimming and J lost 5 bases; unmatched junction nucleotides: 13. The CDR3: CASSQGEHRGAGTEAFF. In nucleotides, the CDR3 is TGTGCCAGCAGCCAAGGCGAACACAGGGGCGCTGGGACTGAAGCTTTCTTT.

The V call is TRBV18, the J call TRBJ2-1; no reliable D call. V was cut by 3 bases and J by 9 bases, with 12 bases left in between. The CDR3 totals 13 residues. Germline CDR1 KGHSH, CDR2 LQKENI. The CDR3 region has the DNA TGTGCCAGCTCACCTTACCCTGCGGTTGAGCAGTTCTTC. This sequence encodes CASSPYPAVEQFF.

The rearrangement links TRBV10-3 to TRBJ1-5; 9 bases align to TRBD1. The junction had 4 bases not matched to a gene; V was cut back by 6 bases and J by 1 base. The CDR3 sequence is 15 residues long. CDR1 and CDR2 from the germline V gene are ENHRY and SYGVKD. CDR3 sequence (DNA): TGTGCCATCAGCCCGGACAGGGGAAGCAATCAGCCCCAGCATTTT. Translation gives CAISPDRGSNQPQHF.

The rearrangement uses TRBV24-1 and TRBJ1-5, with 9 bases that match TRBD1. Germline CDR1 reads KGHDR; CDR2 reads SFDVKD. J was trimmed by 2 bases and V by 7 bases; bases with no gene match: 11. This CDR3 is 17 amino acids long. The CDR3 nucleotides are TGTGCCACCAGCCCCGGGACAGGGCCTCCGGGCAATCAGCCCCAGCATTTT. Encoded protein: CATSPGTGPPGNQPQHF.

The rearrangement joins TRBV30 to TRBJ2-7, with 7 bases matching TRBD1. V was pared by 3 bases and J by 5 bases, with 7 bases of the junction left unmatched. CDR3 length: 13 residues. Germline assignment: CDR1 GTSNPN and CDR2 SVGIG (reference sequence). This CDR3 reads CAWRRGRKNEQYV. The CDR3 coding sequence is TGTGCCTGGAGGAGGGGGCGAAAGAACGAGCAGTACGTC.

The chain links TRBV7-9 to TRBJ2-7; TRBD2 matches at 11 bases. The trim removed 4 bases at V and 3 bases at J, leaving 8 bases unmatched. Germline V lookup: CDR1 SEHNR, CDR2 FQNEAQ (reference sequence). CDR3 length: 16 amino acids. CDR3 nucleotide sequence: TGTGCCAGCAGCTCCGAAACCGGGACTAGCGGCTACGAGCAGTACTTC. Translation: CASSSETGTSGYEQYF.

V gene TRBV4-2 combines with J gene TRBJ2-3; 13 bases line up with TRBD2. V dropped 3 bases and J dropped 7; count of bases not matched to a gene: 7. This CDR3 has 16 amino acids. CDR1 is LGHNA, CDR2 YNFKEQ, per germline. The CDR3 reads CASSQALAGGPNTQYF. The DNA for the CDR3 is TGTGCCAGCAGCCAGGCACTAGCGGGGGGGCCAAATACGCAGTATTTT.

This chain joins TRBV7-9 and TRBJ2-2, with 9 bases aligning to TRBD1. This CDR3 spans 17 amino acids. The V gene's germline CDR1 is SEHNR and CDR2 FQNEAQ (reference sequence). V shed 7 bases, J shed 7 bases, and the junction held 16 bases outside the gene matches. CDR3: CASTPQGATVVGGELFF. Here the CDR3 DNA reads TGTGCCAGCACCCCACAGGGGGCGACAGTGGTTGGCGGGGAGCTGTTTTTT.

V gene TRBV5-1 combines with J gene TRBJ2-3; no clear D gene. CDR1 and CDR2 (germline): SGHRS, YFSETQ. CDR3 length equals 15 residues. Trimming removed 0 bases at V and 8 bases at J, with 16 bases between. Here the CDR3 reads CASSLDQTGPGTQYF. The CDR3 DNA follows: TGCGCCAGCAGCTTGGACCAGACTGGCCCGGGTACGCAGTATTTT.

The J gene is TRBJ2-7, the V gene TRBV18; D is possibly TRBD1 (6 bases). Germline-derived CDR1 and CDR2 are KGHSH and LQKENI. V shed 6 bases and J shed 0 bases, with 12 bases lying between them. CDR3 length: 14 amino acids. The DNA for the CDR3 is TGTGCCAGCTCGTATGACAGGAGCTCCTACGAGCAGTACGTC. It yields the protein CASSYDRSSYEQYV.

The rearrangement uses TRBV2 and TRBJ2-5, with 9 bases fitting TRBD1. Germline values: CDR1 SNHLY, CDR2 FYNNEI. After removal of 6 bases from V and 5 bases from J, the junction contained 10 bases not matched to a gene. The CDR3 length is 15 residues. This CDR3 is CASSNGQGPWETQYF. The CDR3 DNA reads TGTGCCAGCAGCAACGGACAGGGGCCTTGGGAGACCCAGTACTTC.

This clone has a handful of counts. The chain links TRBV6-2 or TRBV6-3 to TRBJ1-5; 7 bases line up with TRBD1. CDR1 is MNHEY, CDR2 SVGEGT, per germline. J gave up 7 bases and V 2 bases, and 5 bases lay outside the gene matches. CDR3 length equals 14 residues. The CDR3 sequence is CASSYVGGRQPQHF. CDR3 sequence (DNA): TGTGCCAGCAGTTACGTAGGGGGCAGGCAGCCCCAGCATTTT.

V is TRBV11-2 and J is TRBJ2-1; TRBD2 might be the D (6 bases). Germline V CDR1 and CDR2: SGHAT, FQNNGV. The CDR3 spans 15 residues. V was clipped by 3 bases and J by 7 bases, with 16 bases between them. The CDR3 DNA is TGTGCCAGCAGCTTCGGCGGGACGGGCCGGAATGAGCAGTTCTTC. It yields the protein CASSFGGTGRNEQFF.

Only a few counts were recorded for this clone. Here the CDR3 DNA reads TGTGCCAGCAGCTTGGCAGGTCTCCACTTT. Translating it yields CASSLAGLHF. The chain couples TRBV5-8 to TRBJ1-6; D unresolved. The V gene's germline CDR1 is SGHTS and CDR2 YDEGEE. V lost 0 bases and J lost 16, with 5 bases in between. This CDR3 has 10 amino acids.

This rearrangement joins TRBV5-4 to TRBJ1-2; D is possibly TRBD1 (6 bases). Trimming removed 0 bases from V and 8 bases from J, with 11 bases in between. Per the germline V gene, CDR1 is SGHNT and CDR2 is YYREEE (reference sequence). The CDR3 is 13 amino acids. CDR3 nucleotide sequence: TGTGCCAGCAGCTTGGCCGGACAGAGGGGCTACACCTTC. Its protein product is CASSLAGQRGYTF. Complete variable domain (other parts from reference TRBV5-4 and TRBJ1-2): ETGVTQSPTHLIKTRGQQVTLRCSSQSGHNTVSWYQQALGQGPQFIFQYYREEENGRGNFPPRFSGLQFPNYSSELNVNALELDDSALYLCASSLAGQRGYTFGSGTRLTVV.

The rearrangement uses TRBV6-5 and TRBJ2-3, with D tentatively TRBD1 (6 bases). Trimming cost V 2 bases and J 4 bases, with 10 bases left between them. Per the germline V gene, CDR1 is MNHEY and CDR2 is SVGAGI. The CDR3 spans 14 residues. In DNA form, the CDR3 reads TGTGCCAGCAGTTACCGGCAGGGGCCAGATACGCAGTATTTT. Encoded protein: CASSYRQGPDTQYF.